The T cell receptor (beta chain) described here comes from a study of graft-versus-host responses after intestinal transplantation. About the study: Every transplant recipient was induced with anti-thymocyte globulin, then maintained on tacrolimus and steroids for approximately three years.

Produced via immunoSEQ multiplex PCR; TCRdb's table is partial and in-frame only. The data show fewer than 90,000 clones, with about 95% seen just once and over 0.15% held by the top ten. V gave up 5 bases and J gave up 6 bases, with 7 bases separating them. CDR1 SGHTA and CDR2 FQGNSA come from the germline V gene. CDR3 length: 11 residues. Details on this clone: Its matching antigen is unknown.

The genes are TRBV7-2 and TRBJ1-2; no definite D call. The receptor was derived from a human donor who was the organ donor for an intestinal transplant. The material was unstimulated CD4+ T cells sorted from spleen or lymph node cells, obtained before transplant. CDR3 region: CASSARDGYTF. CDR3 bases: TGTGCCAGCAGCGCCAGAGATGGCTACACCTTC.